These 10 T cell receptor beta chains came from one sample sequenced in a study of cytomegalovirus exposure and HLA in healthy donors. The assay was immunoSEQ multiplex PCR, and TCRdb's table has in-frame clones only and misses some. The sample lists 120,000 or so clones, 80% to 90% occurring once. What was sequenced was PBMCs. The origin of the receptors is a woman aged 18 to 35 in good health and CMV-seronegative.

The chain employs TRBV7-6 and TRBJ2-1; TRBD2 might be the D (7 bases). Germline lookup yields CDR1 SGHVS and CDR2 FNYEAQ. Trimming cost V 3 bases and J 5 bases, with 11 bases left between them. The CDR3 contains 14 residues. CDR3 nucleotide sequence: TGTGCCAGCAGCTTCGGAGGGGGGGACAATGAGCAGTTCTTC. This sequence encodes CASSFGGGDNEQFF. The full variable domain, rest sourced from reference TRBV7-6 and TRBJ2-1, is GAGVSQSPRYKVTKRGQDVALRCDPISGHVSLYWYRQALGQGPEFLTYFNYEAQQDKSGLPNDRFSAERPEGSISTLTIQRTEQRDSAMYRCASSFGGGDNEQFFGPGTRLTVL.

The chain carries TRBV28 and TRBJ2-7, with D tentatively TRBD1 (6 bases). Trimming left V 5 bases short and J 1 base short, with 12 bases between. This CDR3 contains 14 residues. Germline V gene sequence: CDR1 MDHEN, CDR2 SYDVKM. The CDR3 DNA sequence: TGTGCCAGCAGTCTGTGGACAGTATCCTACGAGCAGTACTTC. This sequence encodes CASSLWTVSYEQYF.

The chain has TRBV4-1 and TRBJ2-5; TRBD2 matches 8 bases. Germline V gene lookup returns CDR1 MGHRA and CDR2 YSYEKL. The CDR3 has 16 residues. Unmatched junction bases numbered 5, after V lost 1 base and J lost 1 base. CDR3 DNA sequence: TGCGCCAGCAGCCAAGTTTGGACTAGCATCCAAGAGACCCAGTACTTC. Translation gives CASSQVWTSIQETQYF.

The chain couples TRBV5-6 to TRBJ1-6; D call uncertain. Per the germline V gene, CDR1 is SGHDT and CDR2 is YYEEEE. With 1 base removed from V and 9 bases from J, the gap between germline ends came to 20 bases. CDR3 length equals 17 residues. CDR3 residues: CASSLFADTIRSSPLHF. The DNA for the CDR3 is TGTGCCAGCAGCTTGTTCGCGGATACGATAAGGAGTTCACCCCTCCACTTT.

The rearrangement joins TRBV7-2 to TRBJ1-5; D gene uncertain. The CDR3 contains 15 residues. In germline, CDR1 is SGHTA, CDR2 FQGNSA. Between the trimmed V and J ends, which lost 3 bases and 1 base, there was a span of 10 bases. In nucleotides, the CDR3 is TGTGCCAGCAGCTTCGCGGCAGCGAGCAATCAGCCCCAGCATTTT. This sequence encodes CASSFAAASNQPQHF.

The chain is built from TRBV5-1 and TRBJ2-3, with 8 bases fitting TRBD2. Germline CDR1 SGHRS, CDR2 YFSETQ. The J segment lost 5 bases and the V segment lost 3 bases, leaving 8 bases of the junction unmatched. The CDR3 covers 15 residues. The CDR3 nucleotides are TGCGCCAGCAGCTCCGGGACTAGGTCAGGAGATACGCAGTATTTT. This translates into CASSSGTRSGDTQYF. Looking up the rest from reference TRBV5-1 and TRBJ2-3 gives the full variable domain: KAGVTQTPRYLIKTRGQQVTLSCSPISGHRSVSWYQQTPGQGLQFLFEYFSETQRNKGNFPGRFSGRQFSNSRSEMNVSTLELGDSALYLCASSSGTRSGDTQYFGPGTRLTVL.

This chain links TRBV30 with TRBJ2-2; a weak D match, TRBD1 (6 bases). The CDR3 consists of 13 residues. Germline V gene data show CDR1 as GTSNPN and CDR2 as SVGIG (reference sequence). V dropped 3 bases and J dropped 1 base, with 6 bases sitting between them. The CDR3 nucleotides read TGTGCCTGGAGGGGACAGAACACCGGGGAGCTGTTTTTT. Its translation is CAWRGQNTGELFF.

The rearrangement links TRBV11-2 to TRBJ1-5; TRBD1 matches at 7 bases. Trimming removed 5 bases from V and 0 bases from J; junction bases left unmatched: 4. The V gene's germline CDR1 is SGHAT and CDR2 FQNNGV. This CDR3 region has 15 residues. The CDR3 DNA reads TGTGCCAGCAGCCCGGGACAGTTTAGCAATCAGCCCCAGCATTTT. Amino acid sequence: CASSPGQFSNQPQHF.

The chain couples TRBV28 to TRBJ2-7, with 11 bases that match TRBD1. The CDR3 has 14 residues. V shed 4 bases, J shed 7 bases, and the junction held 6 bases outside the gene matches. CDR1 is MDHEN, CDR2 SYDVKM, per germline. The CDR3 region has the DNA TGTGCCAGCAGTTCCGGACAGGGGGCGCGGGAGCAGTACGTC. It specifies CASSSGQGAREQYV.

In DNA, the CDR3 is TGTGCCATCAGTGAGACAGTCCAACCGAACACTGAAGCTTTCTTT. It specifies CAISETVQPNTEAFF. The V call is TRBV10-3, the J call TRBJ1-1; D remains ambiguous. The germline V gene has CDR1 ENHRY and CDR2 SYGVKD. CDR3 length equals 15 residues. Trimming pared 2 bases from V and 1 base from J, leaving 11 bases between.